Sequencing of this TCR beta chain was carried out in a study of CD8 T cells in Susac syndrome. V was trimmed by 2 bases and J by 6 bases, leaving 23 bases between them. CDR1 is GTSNPN, CDR2 SVGIG, per germline (reference sequence). This CDR3 spans 16 amino acids. Relapsing-remitting disease, either stable or active, was present in the multiple sclerosis controls, who were treatment-naive patients. TEMRA cells were enriched by FACS, and CD4+ and CD8+ T cells were negatively isolated. RNA in amounts of roughly 0.5 to 1 ug was reverse transcribed with random hexamers. immunoSEQ multiplex PCR amplified TCR beta CDR3 across 54 Vbeta, 13 Jbeta. TCRdb used MiXCR to reprocess the immunoSEQ multiplex PCR reads, holding one entry per CDR3 protein. This sample has tens of thousands of distinct CDR3 sequences; 90% to 95% occur once, and the top ten carry 0.5% to 0.6%.

The sequenced material came from CD8+ T cells from PBMCs. V gene TRBV30 combines with J gene TRBJ2-7; D gene uncertain. The sequence was collected from a human donor with multiple sclerosis. CDR3 nucleotide sequence: TGTGCCTGGAGTTCTACTCTCGACGCCGGGCTTCCCGAGCAGTACTTC. Protein: CAWSSTLDAGLPEQYF.